This T cell receptor beta chain comes out of a study of blood T cells in healthy people across ages. Study-wide results and limits: Researchers judged that diversity estimates from one million T cells fell short of true values. Expanded clonotype changes were possibly confounded by unknown donor CMV status. A roughly linear fall in TCR beta diversity per million T cells was seen with increasing age.

This clonotype was observed a handful of times. Its target is not known. Germline V gene data show CDR1 as DFQATT and CDR2 as SNEGSKA (reference sequence). V gave up 1 base and J gave up 3 bases, with 4 bases separating them. The CDR3 runs to 11 residues. For the second PCR, which ran for about 6 to 11 cycles, a sample-barcoded 5' primer and a J-beta primer mix were used. One entry per CDR3 protein, called by TCRdb with MiXCR from the 5' RACE reads. The sample lists approximately 1,700,000 distinct CDR3 sequences; approximately 39% were seen once. What was sequenced was blood. This clonotype was sampled from a human donor in good health. The chain recombines TRBV20-1 with TRBJ2-7, with D uncertain. The CDR3 DNA reads TGCAGTGCTAGAGGTTTCTACGAGCAGTACTTC. Its protein product is CSARGFYEQYF.